These T cell receptor beta chains were read from a single sample in a study of cytomegalovirus exposure and HLA in healthy donors. Sequenced by immunoSEQ multiplex PCR; TCRdb stores in-frame clones only, minus some. The top ten clones hold approximately 13% of a sample with fewer than 200,000 clones, 81% of them seen once. Sequencing was carried out using PBMCs. These TCRs come from a woman aged 45-60 years in good health and CMV-seronegative. Both conserved end residues are part of each CDR3. D genes are given only for firm matches. Where a row states a size, it is once, few, many or the class of an expanded clone; other rows omit it.

clone_size	v_call	d_call	j_call	cdr3_aa	cdr3_nt
.	TRBV18	TRBD2	TRBJ2-1	CASSPNLAGAGYNEQFF	TGTGCCAGCTCACCCAATCTAGCGGGAGCGGGGTACAATGAGCAGTTCTTC
.	TRBV12-2	.	TRBJ2-3	CASRLGASGPRRSTQYF	TGTGCAAGTCGCTTAGGGGCTAGCGGACCTAGAAGGAGTACGCAGTATTTT
.	TRBV6-5	.	TRBJ1-2	CASSYLQGSGYTF	TGTGCCAGCAGTTACTTACAGGGTAGTGGCTACACCTTC
.	TRBV7-2	.	TRBJ2-2	CASGEGTGNTGELFF	TGTGCCAGCGGGGAGGGGACAGGGAACACCGGGGAGCTGTTTTTT
.	TRBV6-6	.	TRBJ1-6	CAIGGSYNSPLHF	TGTGCCATCGGGGGTTCCTATAATTCACCCCTCCACTTT
.	TRBV10-2	TRBD2	TRBJ2-3	CASLPWGREVGDTQYF	TGCGCCAGCCTCCCGTGGGGGAGGGAGGTCGGGGATACGCAGTATTTT
.	TRBV6-5	TRBD2	TRBJ2-5	CASSYSSGVQETQYF	TGTGCCAGCAGTTACTCGAGCGGGGTCCAAGAGACCCAGTACTTC
.	TRBV10-3	TRBD2	TRBJ2-6	CATTLSSGTDSGANVLTF	TGTGCCACCACCCTGAGTAGCGGGACCGACTCTGGGGCCAACGTCCTGACTTTC
.	TRBV5-4	TRBD2	TRBJ2-5	CASSQGLEQETQYF	TGTGCCAGCAGTCAGGGACTAGAACAAGAGACCCAGTACTTC
.	TRBV19	TRBD2	TRBJ2-2	CASKGTSGRFTGELFF	TGTGCCAGTAAAGGGACTAGCGGGAGGTTTACGGGGGAGCTGTTTTTT
.	TRBV19	.	TRBJ1-4	CASSDRSLPTNEKLFF	TGTGCCAGTAGTGACAGGAGCCTCCCAACTAATGAAAAACTGTTTTTT
.	TRBV28	TRBD1	TRBJ1-4	CASSWGQSNEKLFF	TGTGCCAGCAGTTGGGGACAGTCTAATGAAAAACTGTTTTTT
few	TRBV6-5	TRBD1	TRBJ2-1	CATIDRGWFF	TGTGCCACCATCGACAGGGGATGGTTCTTC
.	TRBV27	.	TRBJ1-5	CASSPGGYSNQPQHF	TGTGCCAGCAGTCCCGGGGGGTATAGCAATCAGCCCCAGCATTTT
.	TRBV27	TRBD1	TRBJ1-4	CASRLYGTGNGNEKLFF	TGTGCCAGCAGACTTTATGGGACAGGGAACGGTAATGAAAAACTGTTTTTT
.	TRBV28	.	TRBJ2-7	CASSLTASYEQYF	TGTGCCAGCAGTTTAACAGCTTCCTACGAGCAGTACTTC
.	TRBV6-5	TRBD1	TRBJ1-2	CASRGDSHYGYTF	TGTGCCAGCAGGGGGGACAGCCACTATGGCTACACCTTC
.	TRBV10-3	.	TRBJ1-1	CAISGRAEAFF	TGTGCCATCAGTGGGAGGGCTGAAGCTTTCTTT
once	TRBV19	TRBD2	TRBJ2-1	CASRDTSGRVEQFF	TGTGCCAGTAGGGATACTAGCGGGAGGGTTGAGCAGTTCTTC
few	TRBV5-1	.	TRBJ1-5	CASSLGGLGNQPQHF	TGCGCCAGCAGCTTGGGAGGGTTAGGTAATCAGCCCCAGCATTTT
.	TRBV29-1	.	TRBJ2-4	CSVEGWDSTHRDVIQYF	TGCAGCGTTGAAGGTTGGGACTCAACACACCGGGATGTCATTCAGTACTTC
.	TRBV6-6	.	TRBJ2-1	CASSYGAGPNEQFF	TGTGCCAGCAGTTATGGGGCGGGACCTAATGAGCAGTTCTTC
.	TRBV5-1	TRBD1	TRBJ1-1	CASSLGQGRLNTEAFF	TGCGCCAGCAGCTTGGGACAGGGGAGGTTGAACACTGAAGCTTTCTTT
once	TRBV14	TRBD1	TRBJ1-3	CASSPGGAGNTIYF	TGTGCCAGCAGCCCAGGGGGTGCTGGAAACACCATATATTTT
.	TRBV7-2	.	TRBJ1-3	CASSPTAGTNTIYF	TGTGCCAGCAGCCCTACGGCGGGGACAAACACCATATATTTT
few	TRBV6-6	TRBD2	TRBJ2-2	CASYPKAGGPTGELFF	TGTGCCAGCTACCCGAAAGCGGGAGGGCCGACCGGGGAGCTGTTTTTT
.	TRBV5-1	TRBD1	TRBJ1-1	CASSWRDRGDTEAFF	TGCGCCAGCAGCTGGCGGGACAGGGGAGACACTGAAGCTTTCTTT
.	TRBV4-3	.	TRBJ1-1	CASSQYPREAEAFF	TGCGCCAGCAGCCAATATCCACGGGAGGCTGAAGCTTTCTTT
.	TRBV7-8	TRBD2	TRBJ2-7	CASSFRGGTYEQYF	TGTGCCAGCAGCTTCCGGGGGGGCACCTACGAGCAGTACTTC
.	TRBV30	TRBD1	TRBJ1-1	CAWTRQGDTEAFF	TGTGCCTGGACCCGACAGGGGGACACTGAAGCTTTCTTT
.	TRBV4-2	TRBD2	TRBJ2-1	CASSQEGGTNEQFF	TGTGCCAGCAGCCAAGAGGGAGGGACGAATGAGCAGTTCTTC